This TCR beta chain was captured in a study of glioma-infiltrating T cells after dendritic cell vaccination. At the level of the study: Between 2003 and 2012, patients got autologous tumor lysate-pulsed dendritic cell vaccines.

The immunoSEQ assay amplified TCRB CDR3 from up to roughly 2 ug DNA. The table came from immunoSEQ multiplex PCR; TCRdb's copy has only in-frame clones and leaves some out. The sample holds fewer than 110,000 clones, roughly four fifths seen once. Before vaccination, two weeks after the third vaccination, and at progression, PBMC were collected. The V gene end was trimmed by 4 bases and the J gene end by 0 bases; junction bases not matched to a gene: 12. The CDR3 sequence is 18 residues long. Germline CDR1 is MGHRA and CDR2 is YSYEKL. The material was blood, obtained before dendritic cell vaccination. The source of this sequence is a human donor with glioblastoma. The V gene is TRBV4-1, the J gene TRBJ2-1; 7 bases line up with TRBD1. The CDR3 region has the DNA TGCGCCAGCAGCCCAACTCCACGGGACAGATTCTCCTACAATGAGCAGTTCTTC. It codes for CASSPTPRDRFSYNEQFF.